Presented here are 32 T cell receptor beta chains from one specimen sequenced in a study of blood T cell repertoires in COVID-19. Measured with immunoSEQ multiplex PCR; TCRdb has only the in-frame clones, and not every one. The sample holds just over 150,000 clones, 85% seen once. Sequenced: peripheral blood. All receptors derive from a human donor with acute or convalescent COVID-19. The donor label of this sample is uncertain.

CDR3 sequence (DNA): TGTGCCAGCAGCGTAGATTCCGGGACAGGGGGCCAAAAACTGTTTTTT. This encodes CASSVDSGTGGQKLFF. V usage is TRBV9 and J usage is TRBJ1-4; TRBD1 aligns across 12 bases. J lost 9 bases, V lost 0 bases, and 6 bases had no gene match. CDR3 length: 16 residues. In germline, CDR1 is SGDLS, CDR2 YYNGEE.

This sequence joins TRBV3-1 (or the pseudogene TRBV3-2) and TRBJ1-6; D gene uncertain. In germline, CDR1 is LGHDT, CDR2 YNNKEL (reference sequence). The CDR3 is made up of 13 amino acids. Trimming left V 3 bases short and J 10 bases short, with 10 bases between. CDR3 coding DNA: TGTGCCAGCAGCCAGCGGGGTAAATCACCCCTCCACTTT. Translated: CASSQRGKSPLHF.

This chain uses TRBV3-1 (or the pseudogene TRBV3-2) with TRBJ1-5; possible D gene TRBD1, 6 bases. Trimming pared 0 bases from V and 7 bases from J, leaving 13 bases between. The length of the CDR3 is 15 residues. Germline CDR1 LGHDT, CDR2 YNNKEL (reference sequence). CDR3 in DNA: TGTGCCAGCAGCCAAGATACCAGGGGACGGCAGCCCCAGCATTTT. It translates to CASSQDTRGRQPQHF.

The CDR3 bases are TGTGCCAGCAGCCAAGAACTAGCGGGGGTCTACGAGCAGTACTTC. Its translation: CASSQELAGVYEQYF. V is TRBV14 and J is TRBJ2-7, with TRBD2 matching 11 bases. The junction had 1 base not matched to a gene; V was cut back by 0 bases and J by 3 bases. CDR1 and CDR2 (germline): SGHDN, FVKESK. The CDR3 extends over 15 amino acids.

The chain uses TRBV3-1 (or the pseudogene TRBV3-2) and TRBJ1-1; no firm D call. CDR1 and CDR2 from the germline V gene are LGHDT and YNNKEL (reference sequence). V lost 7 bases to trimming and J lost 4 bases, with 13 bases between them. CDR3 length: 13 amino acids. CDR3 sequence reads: CASTRKGSTEAFF. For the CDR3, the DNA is TGTGCCAGCACGAGGAAAGGGAGCACTGAAGCTTTCTTT.

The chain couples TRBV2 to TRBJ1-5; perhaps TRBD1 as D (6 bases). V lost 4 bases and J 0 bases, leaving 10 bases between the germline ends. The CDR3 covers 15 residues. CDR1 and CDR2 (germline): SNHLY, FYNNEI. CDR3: CASSGGTTSNQPQHF. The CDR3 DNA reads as TGTGCCAGCAGTGGGGGGACAACTAGCAATCAGCCCCAGCATTTT.

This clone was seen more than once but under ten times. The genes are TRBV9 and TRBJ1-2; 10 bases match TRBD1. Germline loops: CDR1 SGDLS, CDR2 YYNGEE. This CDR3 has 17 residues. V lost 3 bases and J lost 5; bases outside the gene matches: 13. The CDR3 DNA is TGTGCCAGCAGCGCCCGACAGGGGGCATTCGTTGGTTATGGCTACACCTTC. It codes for CASSARQGAFVGYGYTF.

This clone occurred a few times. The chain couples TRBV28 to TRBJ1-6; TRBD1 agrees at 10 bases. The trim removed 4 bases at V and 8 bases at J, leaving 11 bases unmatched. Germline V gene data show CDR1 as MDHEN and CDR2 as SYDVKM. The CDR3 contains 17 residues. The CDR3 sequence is CASSSIRDRGGHSPLHF. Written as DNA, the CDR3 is TGTGCCAGCAGTTCAATAAGGGACAGGGGTGGGCATTCACCCCTCCACTTT.

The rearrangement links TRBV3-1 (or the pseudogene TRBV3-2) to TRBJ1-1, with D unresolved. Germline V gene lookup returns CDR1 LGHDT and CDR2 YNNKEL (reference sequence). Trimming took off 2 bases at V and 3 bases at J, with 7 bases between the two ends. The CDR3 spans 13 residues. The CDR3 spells CASSQLGDTEAFF. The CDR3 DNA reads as TGTGCCAGCAGCCAACTGGGCGACACTGAAGCTTTCTTT.

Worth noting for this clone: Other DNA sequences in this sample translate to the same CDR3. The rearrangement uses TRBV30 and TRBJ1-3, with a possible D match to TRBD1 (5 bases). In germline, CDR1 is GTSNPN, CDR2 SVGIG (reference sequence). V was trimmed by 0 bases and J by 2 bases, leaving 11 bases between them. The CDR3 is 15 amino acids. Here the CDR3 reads CAWSVLGGTGNTIYF. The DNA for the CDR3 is TGTGCCTGGAGTGTCCTCGGGGGTACTGGAAACACCATATATTTT.

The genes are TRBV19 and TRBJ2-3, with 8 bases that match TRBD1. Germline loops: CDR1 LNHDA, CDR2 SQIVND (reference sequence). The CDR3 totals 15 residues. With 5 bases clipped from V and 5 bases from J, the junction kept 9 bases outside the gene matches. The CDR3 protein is CASSLGQAAVDTQYF. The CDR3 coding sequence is TGTGCCAGTAGTCTGGGACAGGCGGCCGTAGATACGCAGTATTTT.

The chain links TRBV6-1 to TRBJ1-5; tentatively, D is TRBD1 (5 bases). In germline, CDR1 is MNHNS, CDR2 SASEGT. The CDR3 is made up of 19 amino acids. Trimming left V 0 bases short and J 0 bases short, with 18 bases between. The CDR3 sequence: CASSEAWQGGTYSNQPQHF. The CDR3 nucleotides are TGTGCCAGCAGTGAAGCGTGGCAGGGCGGAACCTATAGCAATCAGCCCCAGCATTTT.

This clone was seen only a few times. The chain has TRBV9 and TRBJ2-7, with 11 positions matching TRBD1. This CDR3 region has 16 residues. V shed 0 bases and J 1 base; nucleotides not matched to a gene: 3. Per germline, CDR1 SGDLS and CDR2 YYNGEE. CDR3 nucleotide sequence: TGTGCCAGCAGCGTAGGTGGGACAGGGGGTTCCTACGAGCAGTACTTC. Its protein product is CASSVGGTGGSYEQYF.

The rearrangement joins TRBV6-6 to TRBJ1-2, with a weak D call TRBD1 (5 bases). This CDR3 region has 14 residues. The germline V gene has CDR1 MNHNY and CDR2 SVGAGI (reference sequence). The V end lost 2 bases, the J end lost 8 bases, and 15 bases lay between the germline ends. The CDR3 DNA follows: TGTGCCAGCAGTTACACGACAGCCGAAGCGGGCTACACCTTC. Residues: CASSYTTAEAGYTF.

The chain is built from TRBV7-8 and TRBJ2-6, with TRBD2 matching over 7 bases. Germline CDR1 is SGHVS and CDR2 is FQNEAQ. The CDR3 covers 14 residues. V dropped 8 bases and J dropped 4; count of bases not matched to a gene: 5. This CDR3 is CASQGGYGANVLTF. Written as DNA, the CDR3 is TGTGCCAGCCAGGGAGGGTACGGGGCCAACGTCCTGACTTTC.

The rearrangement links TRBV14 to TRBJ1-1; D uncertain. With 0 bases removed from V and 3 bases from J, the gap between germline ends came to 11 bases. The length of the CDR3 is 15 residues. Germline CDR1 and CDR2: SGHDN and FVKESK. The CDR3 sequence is CASSQEYPRDTEAFF. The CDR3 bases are TGTGCCAGCAGCCAAGAGTATCCGCGAGACACTGAAGCTTTCTTT.

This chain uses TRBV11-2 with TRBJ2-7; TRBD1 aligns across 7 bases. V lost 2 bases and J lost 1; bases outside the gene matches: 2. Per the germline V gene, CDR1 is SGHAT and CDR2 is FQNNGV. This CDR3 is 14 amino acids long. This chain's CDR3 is CASSLLQGSYEQYF. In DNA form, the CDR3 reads TGTGCCAGCAGCTTATTACAGGGGTCCTACGAGCAGTACTTC.

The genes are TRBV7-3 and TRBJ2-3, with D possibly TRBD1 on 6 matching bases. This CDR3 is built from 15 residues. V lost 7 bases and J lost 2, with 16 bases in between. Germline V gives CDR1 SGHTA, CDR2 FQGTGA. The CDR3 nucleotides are TGTGCCAGCACTTCCCGGGGACAACTCACAGATACGCAGTATTTT. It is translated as CASTSRGQLTDTQYF.

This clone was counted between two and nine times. CDR3 residues: CASSQDLNRFGGYTF. The CDR3, as DNA: TGCGCCAGCAGCCAAGATCTGAACAGGTTCGGGGGCTACACCTTC. The rearrangement uses TRBV4-3 and TRBJ1-2, with D perhaps TRBD1 (5 bases). CDR1 and CDR2 (germline): LGHNA, YSLEER. This CDR3 is built from 15 residues. Between the trimmed V and J ends, which lost 0 bases and 8 bases, there was a span of 16 bases.

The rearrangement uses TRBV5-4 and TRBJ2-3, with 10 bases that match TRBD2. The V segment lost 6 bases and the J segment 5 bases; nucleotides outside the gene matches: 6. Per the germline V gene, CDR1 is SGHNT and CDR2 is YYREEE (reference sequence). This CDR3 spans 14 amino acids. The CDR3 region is CASIPSGGRDTQYF. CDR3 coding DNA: TGTGCCAGCATCCCTAGCGGGGGACGAGATACGCAGTATTTT.

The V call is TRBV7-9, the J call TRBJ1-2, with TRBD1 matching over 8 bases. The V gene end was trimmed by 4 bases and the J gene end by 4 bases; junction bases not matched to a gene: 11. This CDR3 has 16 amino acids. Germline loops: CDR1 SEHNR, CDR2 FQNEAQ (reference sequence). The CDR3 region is CASSSLPGQASYGYTF. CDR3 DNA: TGTGCCAGCAGCTCACTACCGGGACAGGCTTCCTATGGCTACACCTTC.

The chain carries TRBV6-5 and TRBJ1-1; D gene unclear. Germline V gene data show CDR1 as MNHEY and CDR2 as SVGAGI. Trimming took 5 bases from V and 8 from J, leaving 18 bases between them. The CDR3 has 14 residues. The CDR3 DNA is TGTGCCAGCAGTACCCTCGGGAGGAGGCGCGAAGCTTTCTTT. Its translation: CASSTLGRRREAFF.

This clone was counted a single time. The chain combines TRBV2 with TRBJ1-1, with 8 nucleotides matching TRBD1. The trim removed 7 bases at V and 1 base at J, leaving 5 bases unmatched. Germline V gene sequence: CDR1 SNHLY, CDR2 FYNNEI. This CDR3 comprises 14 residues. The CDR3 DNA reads TGTGCCAGCATCCTGGGACAGGCGAACACTGAAGCTTTCTTT. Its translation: CASILGQANTEAFF.

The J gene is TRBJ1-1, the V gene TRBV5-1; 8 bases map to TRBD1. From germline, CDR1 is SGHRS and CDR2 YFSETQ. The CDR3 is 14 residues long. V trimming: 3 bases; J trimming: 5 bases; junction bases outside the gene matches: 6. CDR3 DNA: TGCGCCAGCAGCTACCTGACAGGGGAAACTGAAGCTTTCTTT. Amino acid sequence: CASSYLTGETEAFF.

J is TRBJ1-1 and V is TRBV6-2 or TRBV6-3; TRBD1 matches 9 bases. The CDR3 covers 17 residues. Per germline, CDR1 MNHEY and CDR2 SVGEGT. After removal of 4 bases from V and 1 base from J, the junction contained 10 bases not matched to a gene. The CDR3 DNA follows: TGTGCCAGCAGTTCCCGGGACAGGGCTCGGGGGAACACTGAAGCTTTCTTT. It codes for CASSSRDRARGNTEAFF.

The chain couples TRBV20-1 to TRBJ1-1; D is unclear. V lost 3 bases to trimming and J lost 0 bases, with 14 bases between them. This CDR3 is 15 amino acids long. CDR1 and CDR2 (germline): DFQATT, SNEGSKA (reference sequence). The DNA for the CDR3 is TGCAGTGCTAGTTCAGGATCGGGATTGAACACTGAAGCTTTCTTT. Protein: CSASSGSGLNTEAFF.

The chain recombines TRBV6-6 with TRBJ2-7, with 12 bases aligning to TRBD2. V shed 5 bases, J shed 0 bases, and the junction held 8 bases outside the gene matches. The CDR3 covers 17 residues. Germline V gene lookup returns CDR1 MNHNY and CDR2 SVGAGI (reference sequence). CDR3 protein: CASSLGLAGSRSYEQYF. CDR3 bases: TGTGCCAGCAGTCTCGGACTAGCGGGGTCCCGCTCCTACGAGCAGTACTTC.

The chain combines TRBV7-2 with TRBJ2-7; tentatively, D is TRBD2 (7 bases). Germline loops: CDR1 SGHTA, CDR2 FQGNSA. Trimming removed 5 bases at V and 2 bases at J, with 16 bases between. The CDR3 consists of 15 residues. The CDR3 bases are TGTGCCAGCAGCGGGGGGGGGCTCCTCGCCTACGAGCAGTACTTC. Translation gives CASSGGGLLAYEQYF.

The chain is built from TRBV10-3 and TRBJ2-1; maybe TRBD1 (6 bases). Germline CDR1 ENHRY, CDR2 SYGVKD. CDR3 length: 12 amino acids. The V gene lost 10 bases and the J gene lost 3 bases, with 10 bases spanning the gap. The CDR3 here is CATGTYYNEQFF. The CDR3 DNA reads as TGTGCCACCGGGACATACTACAATGAGCAGTTCTTC.

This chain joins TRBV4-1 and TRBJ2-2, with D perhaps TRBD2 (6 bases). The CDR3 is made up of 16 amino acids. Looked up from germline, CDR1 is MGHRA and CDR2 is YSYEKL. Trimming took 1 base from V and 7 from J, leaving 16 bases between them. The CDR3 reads CASSQVAGRVYGELFF. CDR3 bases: TGCGCCAGCAGCCAAGTTGCGGGACGGGTGTACGGGGAGCTGTTTTTT.

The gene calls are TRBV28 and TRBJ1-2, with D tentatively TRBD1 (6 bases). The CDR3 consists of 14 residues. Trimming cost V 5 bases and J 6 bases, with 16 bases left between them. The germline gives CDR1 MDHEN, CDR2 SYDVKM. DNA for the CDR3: TGTGCCAGCAGTCACCCGGGGGGGGCTAATGGCTACACCTTC. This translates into CASSHPGGANGYTF.

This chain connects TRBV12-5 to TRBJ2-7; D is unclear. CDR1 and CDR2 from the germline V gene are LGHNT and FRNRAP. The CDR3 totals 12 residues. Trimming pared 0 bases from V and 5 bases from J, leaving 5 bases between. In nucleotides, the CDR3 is TGTGCTAGTGGTTTGGTTATCGACGAGCAGTACTTC. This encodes CASGLVIDEQYF.